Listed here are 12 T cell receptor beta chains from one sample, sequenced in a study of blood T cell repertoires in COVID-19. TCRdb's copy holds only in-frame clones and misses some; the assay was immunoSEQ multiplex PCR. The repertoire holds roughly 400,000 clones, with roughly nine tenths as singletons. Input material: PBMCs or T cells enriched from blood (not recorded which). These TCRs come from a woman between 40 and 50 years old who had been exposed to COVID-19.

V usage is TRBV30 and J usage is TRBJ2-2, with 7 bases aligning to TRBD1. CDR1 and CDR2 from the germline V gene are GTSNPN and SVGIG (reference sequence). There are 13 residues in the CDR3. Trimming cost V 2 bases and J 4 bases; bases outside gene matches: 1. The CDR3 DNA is TGTGCCTGGAGTCCAGGGGGCACCGGGGAGCTGTTTTTT. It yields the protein CAWSPGGTGELFF. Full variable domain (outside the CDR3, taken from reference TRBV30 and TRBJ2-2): SQTIHQWPATLVQPVGSPLSLECTVEGTSNPNLYWYRQAAGRGLQLLFYSVGIGQISSEVPQNLSASRPQDRQFILSSKKLLLSDSGFYLCAWSPGGTGELFFGEGSRLTVL.

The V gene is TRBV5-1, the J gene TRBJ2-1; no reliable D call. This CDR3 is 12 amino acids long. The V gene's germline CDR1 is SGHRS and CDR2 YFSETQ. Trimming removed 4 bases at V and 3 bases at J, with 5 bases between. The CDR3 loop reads CASSPDYNEQFF. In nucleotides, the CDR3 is TGCGCCAGCAGCCCAGACTACAATGAGCAGTTCTTC. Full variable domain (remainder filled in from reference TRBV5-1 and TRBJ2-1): KAGVTQTPRYLIKTRGQQVTLSCSPISGHRSVSWYQQTPGQGLQFLFEYFSETQRNKGNFPGRFSGRQFSNSRSEMNVSTLELGDSALYLCASSPDYNEQFFGPGTRLTVL.

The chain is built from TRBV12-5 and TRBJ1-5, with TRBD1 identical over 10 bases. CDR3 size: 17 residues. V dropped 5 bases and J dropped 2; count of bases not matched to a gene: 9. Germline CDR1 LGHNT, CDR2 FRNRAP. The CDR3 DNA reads TGTGCTAGTGGTCCGGGACAGGGGTTGAGGGGCAATCAGCCCCAGCATTTT. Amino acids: CASGPGQGLRGNQPQHF.

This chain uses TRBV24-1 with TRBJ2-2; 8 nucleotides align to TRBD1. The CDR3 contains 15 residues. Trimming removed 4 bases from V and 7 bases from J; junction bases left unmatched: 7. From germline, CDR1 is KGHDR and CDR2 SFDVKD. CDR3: CATSDRNRGSGELFF. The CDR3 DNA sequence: TGTGCCACCAGTGACCGTAACAGGGGGAGCGGGGAGCTGTTTTTT.

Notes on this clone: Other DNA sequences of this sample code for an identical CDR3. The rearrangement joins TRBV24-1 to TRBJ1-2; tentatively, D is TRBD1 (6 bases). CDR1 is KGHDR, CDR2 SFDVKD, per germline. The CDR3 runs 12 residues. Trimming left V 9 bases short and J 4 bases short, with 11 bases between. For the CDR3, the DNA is TGTGCCACCTCCGAGACAGGCTATGGCTACACCTTC. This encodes CATSETGYGYTF.

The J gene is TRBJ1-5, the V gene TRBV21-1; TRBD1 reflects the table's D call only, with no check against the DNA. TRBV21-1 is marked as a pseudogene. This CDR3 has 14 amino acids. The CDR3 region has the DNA TGTGCCAGCAGAGGACAGGGGTCGGATCAGCCCCAGCATTTT. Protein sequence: CASRGQGSDQPQHF.

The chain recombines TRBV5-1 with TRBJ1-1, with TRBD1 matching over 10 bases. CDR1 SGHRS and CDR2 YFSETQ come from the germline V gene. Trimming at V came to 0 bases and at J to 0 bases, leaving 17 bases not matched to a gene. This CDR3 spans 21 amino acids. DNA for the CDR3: TGCGCCAGCAGCTTGGGCCCGGGACAGGGGAGGGCGTACGATATGAACACTGAAGCTTTCTTT. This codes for CASSLGPGQGRAYDMNTEAFF. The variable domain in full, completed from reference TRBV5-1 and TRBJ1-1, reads KAGVTQTPRYLIKTRGQQVTLSCSPISGHRSVSWYQQTPGQGLQFLFEYFSETQRNKGNFPGRFSGRQFSNSRSEMNVSTLELGDSALYLCASSLGPGQGRAYDMNTEAFFGQGTRLTVV.

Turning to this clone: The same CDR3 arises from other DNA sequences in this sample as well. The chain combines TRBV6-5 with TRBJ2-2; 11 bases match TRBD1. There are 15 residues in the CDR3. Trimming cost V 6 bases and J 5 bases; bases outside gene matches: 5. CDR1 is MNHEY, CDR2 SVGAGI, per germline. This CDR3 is CASRGTGGITGELFF. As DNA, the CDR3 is TGTGCCAGCAGGGGGACAGGGGGAATAACCGGGGAGCTGTTTTTT.

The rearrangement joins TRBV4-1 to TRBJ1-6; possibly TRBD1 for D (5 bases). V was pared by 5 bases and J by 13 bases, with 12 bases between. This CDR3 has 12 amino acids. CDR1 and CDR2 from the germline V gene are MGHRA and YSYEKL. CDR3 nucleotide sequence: TGCGCCAGCAGCTCCCCCCCAGGGCCCCTCCACTTT. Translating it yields CASSSPPGPLHF.

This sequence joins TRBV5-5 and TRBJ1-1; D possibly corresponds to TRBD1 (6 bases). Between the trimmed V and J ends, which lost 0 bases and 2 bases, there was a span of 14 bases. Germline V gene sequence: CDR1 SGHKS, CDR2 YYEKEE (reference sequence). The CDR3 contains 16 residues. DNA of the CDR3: TGTGCCAGCAGCTTGGGCCCAGGGGTGTCCAACACTGAAGCTTTCTTT. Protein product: CASSLGPGVSNTEAFF.

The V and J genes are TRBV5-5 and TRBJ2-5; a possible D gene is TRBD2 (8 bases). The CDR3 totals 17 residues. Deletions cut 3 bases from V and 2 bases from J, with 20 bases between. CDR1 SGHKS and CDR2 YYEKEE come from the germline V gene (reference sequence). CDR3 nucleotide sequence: TGTGCCAGCAGCTCCGGGAGGGGACAGTTGGATCAAGAGACCCAGTACTTC. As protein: CASSSGRGQLDQETQYF.

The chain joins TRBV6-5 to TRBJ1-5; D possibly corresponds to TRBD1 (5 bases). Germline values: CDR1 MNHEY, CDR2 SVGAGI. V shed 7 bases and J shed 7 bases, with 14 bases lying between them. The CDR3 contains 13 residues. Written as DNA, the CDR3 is TGTGCCAGCAAAGTCCGAAGGGGCCAGCCCCAGCATTTT. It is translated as CASKVRRGQPQHF.